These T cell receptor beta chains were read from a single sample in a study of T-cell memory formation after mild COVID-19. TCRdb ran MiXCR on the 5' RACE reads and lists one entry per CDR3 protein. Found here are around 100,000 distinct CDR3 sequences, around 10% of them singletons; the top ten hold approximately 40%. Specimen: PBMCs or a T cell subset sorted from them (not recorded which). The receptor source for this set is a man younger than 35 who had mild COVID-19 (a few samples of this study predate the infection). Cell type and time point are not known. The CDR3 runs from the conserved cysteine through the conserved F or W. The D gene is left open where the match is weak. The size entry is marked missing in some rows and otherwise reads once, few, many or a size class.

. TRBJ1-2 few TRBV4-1 TGCGCCAGCAGCCAAGATCATCCGCAAAAGGGGTACACCTTC CASSQDHPQKGYTF
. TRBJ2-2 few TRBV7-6 TGTGCCAGCAGCTTGTGGGGCGGGGAGCTGTTTTTT CASSLWGGELFF
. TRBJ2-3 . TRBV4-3 TGCGCCAGCAGCGGGGCCATCAGCACAGATACGCAGTATTTT CASSGAISTDTQYF
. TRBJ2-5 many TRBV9 TGTGCCAGCAGCGTAGAGGGGGACGCGGAGGAGGAGACCCAGTACTTC CASSVEGDAEEETQYF
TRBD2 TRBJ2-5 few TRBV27 TGTGCCAGCAGTTTATTCTGGGGACTATCGGGTGAGACCCAGTACTTC CASSLFWGLSGETQYF
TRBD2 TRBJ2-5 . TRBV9 TGTGCCAGCAGCGGTCTTAGCGGGGGGGCCCAAGAGACCCAGTACTTC CASSGLSGGAQETQYF
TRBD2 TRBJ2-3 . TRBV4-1 TGCGCCAGCAGGTTGACTAGCGGCACAGATACGCAGTATTTT CASRLTSGTDTQYF
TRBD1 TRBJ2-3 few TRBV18 TGTGCCAGCTCGCCGACTGACAGGGGGCGGACAGATACGCAGTATTTT CASSPTDRGRTDTQYF
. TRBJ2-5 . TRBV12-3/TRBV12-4 TGTGCCAGCAGCAGGGGTTGGGGGGGGCAAGAGACCCAGTACTTC CASSRGWGGQETQYF
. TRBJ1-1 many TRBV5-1 TGCGCCAGCAGCCCAGTAACTATGAACACTGAAGCTTTCTTT CASSPVTMNTEAFF